The clone carrying this T cell receptor (beta chain) was observed a few times. This entry is derived from a study of T cell changes during pregnancy in multiple sclerosis. Trimming removed 2 bases at V and 0 bases at J, with 8 bases between. The germline V gene has CDR1 MRHNA and CDR2 SNTAGT. The CDR3 contains 15 residues. The table came from immunoSEQ multiplex PCR; TCRdb's copy has only in-frame clones and leaves some out. The table records around 20,000 clones, more than 75% of them present only once. The TCR comes from a female donor with multiple sclerosis, enrolled in a pregnancy study. The source was CD8+ T cells from peripheral blood mononuclear cells, collected after pregnancy. The genes are TRBV6-4 and TRBJ2-1, with D hard to call. CDR3 bases: TGTGCCAGCAGTGACGAGTCAAGCTCCTACAATGAGCAGTTCTTC. Translating gives CASSDESSSYNEQFF.